This T cell receptor beta chain was captured by sequencing in a study of shared clonotypes between healthy human individuals (TCRdb year 2020). Broadly, across the study: Two women and three men aged 18 to 49 years were included in the cohort. The study deeply sequenced blood TCR repertoires of 5 or 6 healthy adults to estimate repertoire size and the extent of clonotype sharing between individuals. Libraries were prepared and TCR repertoires were sequenced by different laboratories using diverse techniques, in order to increase sequencing depth and limit assay-specific biases. Each donor's leukapheresis produced roughly between roughly 0.85 and 9.5 billion PBMCs.

Study-wide findings and limitations: Because the study included only a small number of donors, the genetic and exposure-history diversity represented was limited. Pairwise subsampling led to the expectation that sequencing depth would affect the degree of clonotype sharing among donors. Sampling was restricted to blood, and TCR repertoires in tissues likely differ from the TCR repertoires found in blood.

Using the deep immunoSEQ assay, multiplex PCR amplified TCR CDR3 regions from genomic DNA. For each cell subset, the extracted genomic DNA was distributed evenly across all wells of several immunoSEQ 96-well plates, and each plate served as one replicate. For unsorted PBMC, each replicate PCR was loaded with 300 ng genomic DNA, equivalent to 25,000 to 35,000 T cell genomes. Genomic DNA from unsorted PBMC was sequenced over ten immunoSEQ deep assay plates. Purified libraries were measured with a Qubit 3.0 fluorometer, size-checked on a Bioanalyzer 2100, and measured again with the KAPA Library Quantification kit. Each immunoSEQ 96-well plate was sequenced on its own single-read 150-cycle Illumina NextSeq 550 flow cell. As for the original processing: The immunoSEQ output contained only junctional sequences without quality scores, so filtering could not match that applied to full-length reads. Sequences were annotated with PyIR, a Python wrapper for IgBLAST v1.9, and V/J genes and CDR3 were assigned using IMGT germline references. Reads with weak V/J assignments (E-value above 1e-6), missing CDR3, stop codons, out-of-frame junctions, or ambiguous translated residues were removed. V3J clonotypes were defined as sequences sharing an identical inferred V gene, J gene, and CDR3 amino acid sequence. Percentage overlap between repertoires was computed as shared unique clonotypes divided by the size of the smaller repertoire. Repertoire richness was assessed with RTK rarefaction, the Chao1 estimator, and Recon v2.1 estimates of unobserved clonotypes. TCRdb holds this immuneACCESS table with in-frame rearrangements only. Some clones are missing; in checked studies, unresolved V genes explain under half, and the rest has no known cause. That table gives V, J and clone size, and the DNA gave D and trimming. The sample yields some 500,000 clones; roughly three quarters were counted once. Around 11% of the sample belongs to the ten largest clones.

On this clone: Its antigen has not been determined. Base-call qualities are not available, and no considerably larger clone is one nucleotide away.

Trimming costs V 0 bases and J 10 bases, and their ends lie 7 bases apart. The germline V gene (reference sequence) provides CDR1 SGHKS and CDR2 YYEKEE. Taken from cysteine to phenylalanine, the CDR3 has 11 residues. Of all the DNA, just the CDR3 is kept, 33 bases in frame from base 1. The donors were healthy, HIV-negative adults with no recently reported acute infections or vaccinations. Every donor was a Caucasian adult residing in Nashville, Tennessee, USA. For unsorted samples, tens of millions of PBMCs were counted, and genomic DNA was extracted using the QIAamp DNA Blood Mini kit. Blood was obtained by leukapheresis, after which PBMCs were separated by Ficoll-Histopaque density gradient centrifugation and cryopreserved in liquid nitrogen vapor phase.

In this chain, TRBV5-5 is recombined with TRBJ1-2; a confident D gene designation cannot be given. This sequence was found in a woman aged 40 to 50 in good health. Some clones in this sample may be carry-over from other donors' samples. Sequenced material: PBMCs. The CDR3 protein is CASSLDLLYTF. The DNA sequence is as follows: TGTGCCAGCAGCTTGGATCTCCTCTACACCTTC.